This T cell receptor (beta chain) is from a study of blood T cell repertoires in COVID-19. The CDR3 is made up of 14 amino acids. The V and J ends lost 0 bases and 6 bases, in that order; junction bases with no gene match: 2. The germline CDR1 and CDR2 sequences are LGHNA and YSLEER. Clones were sequenced by immunoSEQ multiplex PCR, and TCRdb holds only the in-frame ones, with some missing. The sample records more than 300,000 clones, around nine tenths being singletons. The source material was PBMCs or T cells enriched from blood (not recorded which). The TCR comes from a woman aged 25 to 39 who had recovered from COVID-19. The chain has TRBV4-3 and TRBJ2-1; TRBD2 agrees at 7 bases. CDR3 residues: CASSQEGLSNEQFF. In DNA form, the CDR3 reads TGCGCCAGCAGCCAAGAGGGACTAAGCAATGAGCAGTTCTTC.